The rows below give T cell receptor beta chains drawn from one sample of a study of CD8 T cells in Susac syndrome. TCRdb reprocessed the immunoSEQ multiplex PCR reads via MiXCR and lists one record per CDR3 protein. The profile covers over 100,000 distinct CDR3 sequences, with about 95% appearing a single time and 0.096% taken by the ten largest. The sample consisted of CD4+ T cells from PBMCs. The origin of the receptors is a human donor in good health. Both conserved end residues are part of each CDR3. A D gene is named only where the DNA matches it firmly. Some rows mark clone size as missing; the rest say once, few, many or name a class of expanded clone.

V	size	D	J	DNA	CDR3
TRBV29-1	once	TRBD2	TRBJ2-5	TGCAGCGTTAGTACAGGCTCCGCGGGGGGCCAAGAGACCCAGTACTTC	CSVSTGSAGGQETQYF
TRBV7-6	-	-	TRBJ2-2	TGTGCCAGCAGCCCCCGGAGGAGCACCGGGGAGCTGTTTTTT	CASSPRRSTGELFF
TRBV4-3	-	-	TRBJ2-4	TGCGCCAGCAGCCAAGATAGGGTTATTCAGTACTTC	CASSQDRVIQYF
TRBV5-6	-	-	TRBJ1-5	TGTGCCAGCAGCCTCTCCCGGGGCGCTCCTAATCAGCCCCAGCATTTT	CASSLSRGAPNQPQHF
TRBV12-3/TRBV12-4	once	TRBD1	TRBJ2-1	TGTGCCAGCACCGAGGACAGGGTTGATGAGCAGTTCTTC	CASTEDRVDEQFF
TRBV5-1	-	-	TRBJ2-3	TGCGCCAGCAGCTTGGTGGCTATCTCTAGCACAGATACGCAGTATTTT	CASSLVAISSTDTQYF
TRBV29-1	-	-	TRBJ2-3	TGCAGCGTGGGGATCGACATGAGCACAGATACGCAGTATTTT	CSVGIDMSTDTQYF
TRBV20-1	-	-	TRBJ1-4	TGCAGTGCTAGGGGGGATCCGGAGGAAAAACTGTTTTTT	CSARGDPEEKLFF
TRBV6-6	few	-	TRBJ2-5	TGTGCCAGCAGTTACTCCGGGGAGACCCAGTACTTC	CASSYSGETQYF
TRBV2	-	-	TRBJ2-6	TGTGCCAGCAGTGAGGTCATCTCTGGGGCCAACGTCCTGACTTTC	CASSEVISGANVLTF